This T cell receptor beta chain was identified in a study of T cell repertoires in cytomegalovirus infection. CDR3 length: 15 residues. V was shortened by 6 bases and J by 3 bases, with 15 bases between the two germline ends. MiXCR, run by TCRdb on the reads, gives a single entry per CDR3 protein. The repertoire holds 100,000 to 150,000 distinct CDR3 sequences, 24% seen once, with 34% in the top ten. In regard to this clonotype: The antigen remains undetermined.

This receptor was obtained from a human donor in good health (CMV status not recorded). Some clones in this sample may be carry-over from other donors' samples. Sequenced sample: PBMCs, sequenced either directly or after in vitro stimulation (not recorded which). The chain joins TRBV12-3 or TRBV12-4 to TRBJ1-5, with a weak D call TRBD1 (6 bases). The CDR3 region is CASSPQGMSNQPQHF. As DNA, the CDR3 is TGTGCCAGCAGCCCCCAGGGGATGTCCAATCAGCCCCAGCATTTT.